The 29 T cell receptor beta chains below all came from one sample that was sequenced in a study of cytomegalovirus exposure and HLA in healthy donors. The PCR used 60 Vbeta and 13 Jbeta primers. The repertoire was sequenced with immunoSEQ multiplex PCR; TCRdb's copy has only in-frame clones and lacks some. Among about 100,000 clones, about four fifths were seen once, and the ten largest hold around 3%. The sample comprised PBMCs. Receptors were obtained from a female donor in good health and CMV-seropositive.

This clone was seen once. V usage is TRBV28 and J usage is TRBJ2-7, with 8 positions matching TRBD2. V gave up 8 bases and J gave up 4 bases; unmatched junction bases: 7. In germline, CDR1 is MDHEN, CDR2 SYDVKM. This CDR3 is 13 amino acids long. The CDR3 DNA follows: TGTGCCAGCGGCGGGGGGCGTATATACGAGCAGTACTTC. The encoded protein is CASGGGRIYEQYF.

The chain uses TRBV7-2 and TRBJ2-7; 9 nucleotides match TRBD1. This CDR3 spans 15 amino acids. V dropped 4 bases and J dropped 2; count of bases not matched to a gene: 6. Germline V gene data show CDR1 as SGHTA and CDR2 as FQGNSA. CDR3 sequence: CASSWDGQGTYEQYF. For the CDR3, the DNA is TGTGCCAGCAGCTGGGACGGACAGGGGACCTACGAGCAGTACTTC.

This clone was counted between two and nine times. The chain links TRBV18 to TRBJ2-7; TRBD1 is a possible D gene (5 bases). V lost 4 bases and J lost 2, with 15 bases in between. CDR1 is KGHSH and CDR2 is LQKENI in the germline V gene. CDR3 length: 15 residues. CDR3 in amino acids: CASSLEPLQAYEQYF. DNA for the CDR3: TGTGCCAGCTCACTCGAGCCCCTACAGGCCTACGAGCAGTACTTC.

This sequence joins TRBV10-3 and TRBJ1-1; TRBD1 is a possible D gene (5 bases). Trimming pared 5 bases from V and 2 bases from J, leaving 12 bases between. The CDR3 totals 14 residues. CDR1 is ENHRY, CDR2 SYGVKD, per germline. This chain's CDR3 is CAISRQQSNTEAFF. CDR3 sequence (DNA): TGTGCCATCAGTAGACAGCAGAGTAACACTGAAGCTTTCTTT.

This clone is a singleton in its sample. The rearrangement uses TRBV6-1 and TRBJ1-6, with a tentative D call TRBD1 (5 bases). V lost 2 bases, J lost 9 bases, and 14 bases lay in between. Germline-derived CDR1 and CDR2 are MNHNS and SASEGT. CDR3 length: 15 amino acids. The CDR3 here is CASSELGADASPLHF. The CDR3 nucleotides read TGTGCCAGCAGTGAATTAGGGGCTGACGCTTCACCCCTCCACTTT.

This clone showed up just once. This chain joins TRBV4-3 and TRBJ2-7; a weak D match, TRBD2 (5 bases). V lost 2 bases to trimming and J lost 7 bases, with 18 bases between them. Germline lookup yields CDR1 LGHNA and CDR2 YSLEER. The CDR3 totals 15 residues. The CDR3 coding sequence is TGCGCCAGCAGCCAACTGACTCTGGCTGGAGGAGAGCAGTACTTC. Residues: CASSQLTLAGGEQYF.

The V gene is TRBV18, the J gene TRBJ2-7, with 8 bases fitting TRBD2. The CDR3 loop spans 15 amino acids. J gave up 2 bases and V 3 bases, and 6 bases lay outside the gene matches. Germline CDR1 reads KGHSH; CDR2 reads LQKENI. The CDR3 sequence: CASSPLTSGAYEQYF. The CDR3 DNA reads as TGTGCCAGCTCACCTCTAACTAGCGGAGCCTACGAGCAGTACTTC.

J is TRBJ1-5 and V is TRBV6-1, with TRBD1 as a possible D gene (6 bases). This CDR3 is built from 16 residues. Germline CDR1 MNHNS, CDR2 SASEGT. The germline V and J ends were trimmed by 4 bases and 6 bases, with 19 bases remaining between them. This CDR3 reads CASSGSGQISGQPQHF. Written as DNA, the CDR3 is TGTGCCAGCAGTGGATCTGGACAGATATCGGGTCAGCCCCAGCATTTT.

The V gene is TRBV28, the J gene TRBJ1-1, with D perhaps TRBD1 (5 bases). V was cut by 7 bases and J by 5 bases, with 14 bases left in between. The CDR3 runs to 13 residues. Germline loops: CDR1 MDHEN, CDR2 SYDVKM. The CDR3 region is CASTAGGKTEAFF. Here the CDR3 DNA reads TGTGCCAGCACCGCGGGGGGGAAGACTGAAGCTTTCTTT.

CDR3 region: CASSLGQVSSYEQYF. The CDR3 DNA is TGTGCCAGCTCACTCGGACAGGTTAGCTCCTACGAGCAGTACTTC. The chain uses TRBV18 and TRBJ2-7; 7 bases match TRBD1. V trimming: 4 bases; J trimming: 0 bases; junction bases outside the gene matches: 6. The V gene's germline CDR1 is KGHSH and CDR2 LQKENI. The CDR3 loop spans 15 amino acids.

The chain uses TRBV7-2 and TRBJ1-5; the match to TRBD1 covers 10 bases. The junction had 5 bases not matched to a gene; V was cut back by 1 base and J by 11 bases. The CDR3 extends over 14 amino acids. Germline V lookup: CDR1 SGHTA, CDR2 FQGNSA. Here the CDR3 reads CASSLGDRGWAQHF. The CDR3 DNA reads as TGTGCCAGCAGCTTAGGGGACAGGGGATGGGCCCAGCATTTT.

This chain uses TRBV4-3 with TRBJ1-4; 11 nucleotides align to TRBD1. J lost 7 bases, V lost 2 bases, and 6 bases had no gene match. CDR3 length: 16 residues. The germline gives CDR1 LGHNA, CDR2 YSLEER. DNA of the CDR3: TGCGCCAGCAGCCAACAAGCCGGGACAGGGGGTGAAAAACTGTTTTTT. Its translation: CASSQQAGTGGEKLFF.

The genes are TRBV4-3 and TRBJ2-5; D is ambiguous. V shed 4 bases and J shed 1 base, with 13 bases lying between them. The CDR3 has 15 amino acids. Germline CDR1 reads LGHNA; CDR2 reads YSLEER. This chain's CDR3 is CASSPRRSPQETQYF. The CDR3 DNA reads TGCGCCAGCAGCCCGCGGCGCTCGCCCCAAGAGACCCAGTACTTC.

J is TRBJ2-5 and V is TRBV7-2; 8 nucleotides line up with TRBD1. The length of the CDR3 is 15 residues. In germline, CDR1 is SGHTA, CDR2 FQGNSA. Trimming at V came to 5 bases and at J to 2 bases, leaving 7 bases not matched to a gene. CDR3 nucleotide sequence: TGTGCCAGCAGCCCAGGGGGCGGGGCACAAGAGACCCAGTACTTC. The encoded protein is CASSPGGGAQETQYF.

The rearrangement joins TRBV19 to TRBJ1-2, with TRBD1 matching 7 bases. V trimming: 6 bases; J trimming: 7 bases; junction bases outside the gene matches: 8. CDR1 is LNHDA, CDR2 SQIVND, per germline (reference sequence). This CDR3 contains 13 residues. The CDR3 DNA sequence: TGTGCCAGTAGCGAGACAGGGTCTCTTGGCTACACCTTC. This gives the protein CASSETGSLGYTF.

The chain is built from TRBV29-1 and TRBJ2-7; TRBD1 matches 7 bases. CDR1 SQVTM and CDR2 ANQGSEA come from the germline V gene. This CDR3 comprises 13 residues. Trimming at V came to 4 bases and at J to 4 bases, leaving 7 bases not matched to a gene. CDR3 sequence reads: CSVGGSGQYEQYF. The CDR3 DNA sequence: TGCAGCGTTGGGGGGTCGGGACAGTACGAGCAGTACTTC.

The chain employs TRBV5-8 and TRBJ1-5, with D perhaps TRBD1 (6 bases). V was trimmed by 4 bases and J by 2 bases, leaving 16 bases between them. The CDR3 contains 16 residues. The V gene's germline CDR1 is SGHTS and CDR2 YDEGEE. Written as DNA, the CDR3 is TGTGCCAGCAGCCCCCTGGGGGGGCGAGGCAATCAGCCCCAGCATTTT. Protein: CASSPLGGRGNQPQHF.

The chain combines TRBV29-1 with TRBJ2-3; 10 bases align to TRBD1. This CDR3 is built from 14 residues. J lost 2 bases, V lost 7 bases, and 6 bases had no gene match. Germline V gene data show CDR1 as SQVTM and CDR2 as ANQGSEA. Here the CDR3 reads CSAGTGETTDTQYF. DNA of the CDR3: TGCAGCGCCGGGACAGGGGAAACCACAGATACGCAGTATTTT.

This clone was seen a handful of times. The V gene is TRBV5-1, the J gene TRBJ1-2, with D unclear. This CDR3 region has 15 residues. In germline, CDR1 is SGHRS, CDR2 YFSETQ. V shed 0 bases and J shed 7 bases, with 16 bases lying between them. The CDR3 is CASSLVEASRGGYTF. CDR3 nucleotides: TGCGCCAGCAGCTTGGTGGAGGCCAGCCGTGGTGGCTACACCTTC.

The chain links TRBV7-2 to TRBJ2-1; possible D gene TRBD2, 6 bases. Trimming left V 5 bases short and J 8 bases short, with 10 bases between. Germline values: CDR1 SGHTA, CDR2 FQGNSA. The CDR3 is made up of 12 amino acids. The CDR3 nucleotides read TGTGCCAGCAGCCCAAGCGGGCATGAGCAGTTCTTC. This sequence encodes CASSPSGHEQFF.

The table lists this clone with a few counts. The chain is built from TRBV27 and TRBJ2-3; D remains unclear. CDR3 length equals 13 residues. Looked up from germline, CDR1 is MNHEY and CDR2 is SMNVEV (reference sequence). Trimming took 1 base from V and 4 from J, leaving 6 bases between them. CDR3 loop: CASSLLSADTQYF. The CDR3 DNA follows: TGTGCCAGCAGTTTATTATCAGCAGATACGCAGTATTTT.

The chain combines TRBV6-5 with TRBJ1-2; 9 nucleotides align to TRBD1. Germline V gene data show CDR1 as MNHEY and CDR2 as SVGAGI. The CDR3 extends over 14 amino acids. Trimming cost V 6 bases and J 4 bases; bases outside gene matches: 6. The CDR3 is CASRPGTGLYGYTF. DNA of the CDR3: TGTGCCAGCAGACCCGGGACAGGGCTCTATGGCTACACCTTC.

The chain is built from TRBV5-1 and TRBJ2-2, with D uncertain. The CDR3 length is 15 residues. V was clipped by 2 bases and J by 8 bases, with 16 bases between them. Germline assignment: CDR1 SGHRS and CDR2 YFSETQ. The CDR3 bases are TGCGCCAGCAGCTTTCCTCTCGACTCGACTGGGGAGCTGTTTTTT. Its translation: CASSFPLDSTGELFF.

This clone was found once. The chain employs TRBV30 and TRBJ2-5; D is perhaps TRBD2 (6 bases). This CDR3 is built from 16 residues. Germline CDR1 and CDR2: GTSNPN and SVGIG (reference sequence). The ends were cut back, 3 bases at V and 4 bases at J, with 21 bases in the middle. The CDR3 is CAWRGGQGGDRETQYF. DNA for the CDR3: TGTGCCTGGAGGGGCGGACAAGGCGGGGATAGAGAGACCCAGTACTTC.

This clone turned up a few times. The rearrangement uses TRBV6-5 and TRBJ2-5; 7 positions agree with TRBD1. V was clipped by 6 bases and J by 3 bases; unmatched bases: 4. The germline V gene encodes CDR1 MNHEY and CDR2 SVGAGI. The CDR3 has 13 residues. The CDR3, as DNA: TGTGCCAGCAGCCAGGGGGAAAAAGAGACCCAGTACTTC. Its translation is CASSQGEKETQYF.

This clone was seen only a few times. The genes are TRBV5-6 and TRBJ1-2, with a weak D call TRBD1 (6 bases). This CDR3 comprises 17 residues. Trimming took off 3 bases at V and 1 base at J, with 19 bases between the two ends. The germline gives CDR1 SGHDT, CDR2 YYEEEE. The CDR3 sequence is CASSSASGTQFNYGYTF. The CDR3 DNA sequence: TGTGCCAGCAGCTCGGCGTCTGGGACACAGTTTAACTATGGCTACACCTTC. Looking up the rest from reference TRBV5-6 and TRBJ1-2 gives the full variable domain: DAGVTQSPTHLIKTRGQQVTLRCSPKSGHDTVSWYQQALGQGPQFIFQYYEEEERQRGNFPDRFSGHQFPNYSSELNVNALLLGDSALYLCASSSASGTQFNYGYTFGSGTRLTVV.

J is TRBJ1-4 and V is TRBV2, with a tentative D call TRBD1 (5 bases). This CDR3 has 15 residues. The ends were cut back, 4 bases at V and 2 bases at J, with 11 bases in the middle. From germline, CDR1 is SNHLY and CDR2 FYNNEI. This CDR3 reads CASSGRGGTNEKLFF. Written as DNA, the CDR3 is TGTGCCAGCAGTGGGCGGGGGGGGACTAATGAAAAACTGTTTTTT.

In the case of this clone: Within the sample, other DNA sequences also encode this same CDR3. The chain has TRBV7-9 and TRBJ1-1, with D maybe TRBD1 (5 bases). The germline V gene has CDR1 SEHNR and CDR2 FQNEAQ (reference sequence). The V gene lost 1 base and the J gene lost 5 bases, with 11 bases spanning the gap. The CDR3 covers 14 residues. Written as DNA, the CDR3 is TGTGCCAGCAGCTTAGGGGGCCTTGGGACTGAAGCTTTCTTT. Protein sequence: CASSLGGLGTEAFF.

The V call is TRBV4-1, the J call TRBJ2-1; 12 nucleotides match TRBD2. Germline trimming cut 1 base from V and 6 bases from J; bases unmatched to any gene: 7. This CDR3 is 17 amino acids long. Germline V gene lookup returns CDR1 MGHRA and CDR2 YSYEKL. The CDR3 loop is CASSQVRLAGVTNEQFF. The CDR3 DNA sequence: TGCGCCAGCAGCCAAGTGCGACTAGCGGGAGTGACCAATGAGCAGTTCTTC.